This T cell receptor (beta chain) is drawn from a study of blood T cells in healthy people across ages (dated by TCRdb to between 2014 and 2017). Concerning the study at large: In model experiments, template switching captured roughly one uniquely barcoded TCR beta cDNA molecule for every two T cells. Using deep sequencing normalized with unique cDNA molecular identifiers, the study measured how TCR beta repertoire diversity changes with age. For two donors (one aged 18 to 29 and one aged 80 or older), the study analyzed two additional independent replicas of 1 million unique cDNA reads from the same blood draw. The donors were split into four age groups: young (average roughly 15 years), middle-aged (roughly 42), aged (about 62) and long-lived (about 82). Donors of different ages were randomly distributed across sequencing lanes to avoid experimental bias. What the authors observed across the whole study: Since profiling was done on bulk unsorted PBMCs, naive and antigen-experienced compartments could not be conclusively compared. Because donor CMV infection status was unknown, age-related changes in expanded clonotypes were potentially confounded. Estimates of total diversity from one million sequenced T cells were regarded as lower bounds and underestimates. Observed TCR beta diversity correlated strongly with the percentage of naive T cells measured by flow cytometry. Compared with the aged group, the long-lived group had more naive CD4+ T cells, fewer expanded clones and increased TCR diversity, a pattern suggesting age selection. As age increased, observed TCR beta diversity per million T cells dropped in a roughly linear way, and a significant reduction was already evident by age 40.

Receptors were amplified or captured by 5' RACE. The data were produced on an Illumina HiSeq 2500. A second PCR of about 7 to 12 cycles was run with a J-beta primer mix and a sample-barcoded 5' primer. Each TCR beta cDNA molecule received a unique molecular identifier from a template-switch 5' adaptor carrying 12 random nucleotides. At least 3 million CDR3-containing paired-end reads were obtained from each sample. First-strand cDNA synthesis was performed from all RNA using the Mint cDNA synthesis kit, with priming by a TRBC-specific oligonucleotide. Following uracil-DNA glycosylase treatment, a first 18-cycle PCR with universal primers M1SS and BC2_uni_R was performed on all cDNA. As for how the authors treated the data: For normalization, 1 million high-quality reads were randomly selected from each sample, with every read carrying a distinct molecular identifier. Instead of being binned into consensus sequences, reads with shared molecular identifiers were discarded. MiTCR, with a Q25 quality threshold and the strictest error-elimination algorithm, was used for CDR3 identification, clonotype clustering and error correction. A nonparametric unseen species model using Euler transformation provided a lower-bound estimate of total TCR beta diversity. TCRdb itself trimmed the public reads at Q25 with fastp, ran MiXCR and retained productive beta chains. Each CDR3 protein appears once, grouped with its most common genes and DNA. The V and J calls and clone size come from TCRdb's table, not from the authors' own analysis. This sample lists 1,500,000 or so distinct CDR3 sequences; less than 45% were detected once. Around 4% of the sample belongs to the ten largest clones.

Systemically healthy Caucasian individuals from Russia, 39 in total and aged about 6 to 100 years, were included as donors. Each donor gave approximately 9.4 milliliters of peripheral blood, drawn into EDTA-treated Vacutainer tubes. Ficoll-Paque density-gradient centrifugation was used to isolate PBMCs, with at least 6.5 million per sample. Trizol reagent was used to extract total RNA from PBMCs, with at least 6 micrograms per sample. For every donor, flow cytometry on a PBMC aliquot measured the percentage of naive CD45RAhigh/CD27high T cells. The sample holds a few counts of this clonotype. Its antigen is still unknown. It may be a read error: a sequence one base away is much more abundant. Counted from cysteine to phenylalanine, this CDR3 has 16 amino acids. Only the CDR3 DNA stays, 48 bases, in frame from base 1.

Material: blood. This sequence originates from a young woman in good health. Here the chain combines TRBV12-3 or TRBV12-4 and TRBJ2-4, with the D assignment possibly TRBD1 or TRBD2, given 7 matching bases for each. Matching the DNA end better, TRBJ2-7 makes the J call doubtful. The CDR3 region reads CVSSTNVAGGAYEQYF. The nucleotide sequence is given as TGTGTCAGCAGCACCAACGTTGCAGGGGGGGCCTACGAGCAGTACTTC.